Below, 18 T cell receptor beta chains from the same sample are listed, as sequenced in a study of vaccination effects on CD4 cells after COVID-19. No antigens are known for them. Viral peptide pools were used in the ViraFEST assay to expand antigen-specific CD4+ T cells, and sequencing came afterward. CD4+ T cell isolation took place after less than 13 days of culture. The participants, recipients of two vaccine doses, got either BNT162b2 or mRNA-1273. Only in-frame clones appear in the TCRdb table, and some are missing; sequencing was by immunoSEQ multiplex PCR. The table includes almost 70,000 clones, around 70% detected once. The source was CD4+ T cells from PBMCs cultured with HCoV-229E spike peptides, collected after COVID-19 vaccination. The receptor set was obtained from a human donor who received a COVID-19 vaccine.

DNA of the CDR3: TGTGCCAGCAGCCCGGGACGGATGAACACTGAAGCTTTCTTT. Its translation is CASSPGRMNTEAFF. The gene calls are TRBV7-8 and TRBJ1-1; weak D call: TRBD1 (5 bases). The CDR3 spans 14 residues. CDR1 is SGHVS and CDR2 is FQNEAQ in the germline V gene. The V and J ends lost 5 bases and 0 bases respectively, with 10 bases between them.

This sequence joins TRBV5-1 and TRBJ2-7, with a weak D call TRBD1 (6 bases). The length of the CDR3 is 14 residues. Trimming pared 1 base from V and 6 bases from J, leaving 14 bases between. Looked up from germline, CDR1 is SGHRS and CDR2 is YFSETQ. Here the CDR3 DNA reads TGCGCCAGCAGCTTGACGCCAGGGGTCGGCGAGCAGTACGTC. Its protein product is CASSLTPGVGEQYV.

This chain links TRBV7-6 with TRBJ1-5; D may be TRBD1 (5 bases). The CDR3 totals 15 residues. V shed 1 base and J shed 6 bases, with 13 bases lying between them. Germline V gene sequence: CDR1 SGHVS, CDR2 FNYEAQ. CDR3: CASSLGGLSGQPQHF. The CDR3 DNA reads as TGTGCCAGCAGCTTAGGGGGCCTCAGCGGTCAGCCCCAGCATTTT.

This clone was seen more than once but under ten times. The chain is built from TRBV7-2 and TRBJ2-7; 7 positions agree with TRBD2. The CDR3 sequence is 15 residues long. V shed 4 bases and J 3 bases; nucleotides not matched to a gene: 9. Per germline, CDR1 SGHTA and CDR2 FQGNSA. CDR3 DNA: TGTGCCAGCAGCTCACAATCCGGGGGGTACTACGAGCAGTACGTC. Its protein is CASSSQSGGYYEQYV.

Here the CDR3 reads CASAKGYTEAFF. The CDR3 nucleotides are TGTGCCAGCGCTAAGGGCTATACTGAAGCTTTCTTT. The chain joins TRBV7-2 to TRBJ1-1; D gene unclear. Trimming removed 8 bases from V and 5 bases from J, with 12 bases in between. Germline CDR1 reads SGHTA; CDR2 reads FQGNSA. The CDR3 consists of 12 residues.

This clone came up a few times. The J gene is TRBJ2-3, the V gene TRBV2; 9 nucleotides line up with TRBD1. The CDR3 is 15 residues long. With 9 bases clipped from V and 1 base from J, the junction kept 8 bases outside the gene matches. The germline V gene has CDR1 SNHLY and CDR2 FYNNEI. This CDR3 reads CASRGTGLGTDTQYF. For the CDR3, the DNA is TGTGCCAGTCGCGGGACAGGGTTGGGCACAGATACGCAGTATTTT.

This clone was counted once. The V and J genes are TRBV9 and TRBJ2-6; D is unclear. CDR3 length: 14 amino acids. The germline gives CDR1 SGDLS, CDR2 YYNGEE. Between the trimmed V and J ends, which lost 4 bases and 3 bases, there was a span of 8 bases. The CDR3 DNA reads as TGTGCCAGCAGCCCTACTAATGGGGCCAACGTCCTGACTTTC. Protein: CASSPTNGANVLTF.

V and J are TRBV6-5 and TRBJ1-1; D call uncertain. V gave up 5 bases and J gave up 1 base, with 14 bases separating them. CDR3 length: 15 residues. The germline V gene has CDR1 MNHEY and CDR2 SVGAGI. CDR3 sequence: CASSRGRAGNTEAFF. For the CDR3, the DNA is TGTGCCAGCAGTCGTGGTCGGGCTGGGAACACTGAAGCTTTCTTT.

CDR3 bases: TGTGCCAGCAGCTCTTGGACCGAGAGCTCCTACGAGCAGTACGTC. It translates to CASSSWTESSYEQYV. This sequence joins TRBV7-2 and TRBJ2-7; D is ambiguous. The germline V gene has CDR1 SGHTA and CDR2 FQGNSA. Trimming removed 4 bases from V and 0 bases from J, with 13 bases in between. CDR3 length: 15 residues.

The rearrangement joins TRBV6-1 to TRBJ2-7; 15 bases fit TRBD2. V trimming: 4 bases; J trimming: 5 bases; junction bases outside the gene matches: 9. CDR1 MNHNS and CDR2 SASEGT come from the germline V gene. This CDR3 spans 17 amino acids. The CDR3 nucleotides are TGTGCCAGCAGTGCCTCGGGACTAGCGGGGGGTAGGGACGAGCAGTACGTC. Translating gives CASSASGLAGGRDEQYV.

This clone was observed once. This sequence joins TRBV28 and TRBJ2-7; the match to TRBD2 covers 7 bases. This CDR3 comprises 14 residues. Germline CDR1 and CDR2: MDHEN and SYDVKM. V lost 5 bases, J lost 0 bases, and 4 bases stayed unmatched. CDR3 region: CASSRGGSSYEQYV. In nucleotides, the CDR3 is TGTGCCAGCAGTCGCGGGGGAAGCTCCTACGAGCAGTACGTC.

This chain connects TRBV3-1 (or the pseudogene TRBV3-2) to TRBJ2-5; possible D gene TRBD2, 5 bases. Germline CDR1 LGHDT, CDR2 YNNKEL (reference sequence). Trimming left V 0 bases short and J 6 bases short, with 11 bases between. This CDR3 contains 14 residues. CDR3 sequence: CASSQDGQRQTQYF. For the CDR3, the DNA is TGTGCCAGCAGCCAAGATGGCCAGCGGCAGACCCAGTACTTC.

This clone was detected only a few times. V and J are TRBV7-9 and TRBJ2-7, with TRBD1 as a possible D gene (6 bases). Germline loops: CDR1 SEHNR, CDR2 FQNEAQ (reference sequence). V was shortened by 5 bases and J by 3 bases, with 17 bases between the two germline ends. CDR3 length: 15 amino acids. The CDR3 here is CASSPGASRVYEQYV. CDR3 in DNA: TGTGCCAGCAGCCCAGGGGCCTCACGCGTCTACGAGCAGTACGTC.

This clone turned up a few times. The genes are TRBV5-1 and TRBJ1-5; the D is unclear. The CDR3 has 17 amino acids. Germline loops: CDR1 SGHRS, CDR2 YFSETQ. The V end lost 0 bases, the J end lost 0 bases, and 13 bases lay between the germline ends. The CDR3 protein is CASSLGPQTSSNQPQHF. Written as DNA, the CDR3 is TGCGCCAGCAGCTTGGGGCCGCAGACCTCTAGCAATCAGCCCCAGCATTTT.

The CDR3 loop reads CASSQEGGGRYTIYF. Here the CDR3 DNA reads TGCGCCAGCAGCCAAGAAGGAGGGGGCCGGTACACCATATATTTT. V and J are TRBV4-3 and TRBJ1-3; TRBD1 matches 7 bases. The CDR3 runs to 15 residues. Germline V gene sequence: CDR1 LGHNA, CDR2 YSLEER. V gave up 0 bases and J gave up 8 bases; unmatched junction bases: 7.

The chain employs TRBV5-1 and TRBJ1-1; D is unresolved. The CDR3 length is 12 residues. Trimming took 2 bases from V and 1 from J, leaving 3 bases between them. CDR1 and CDR2 from the germline V gene are SGHRS and YFSETQ. CDR3 in amino acids: CASSFGNTEAFF. The CDR3 DNA sequence: TGCGCCAGCAGCTTTGGGAACACTGAAGCTTTCTTT.

The rearrangement links TRBV5-1 to TRBJ2-5; D not certain. Between the trimmed V and J ends, which lost 4 bases and 5 bases, there was a span of 15 bases. Per the germline V gene, CDR1 is SGHRS and CDR2 is YFSETQ. The CDR3 spans 14 residues. The CDR3 spells CASSSPRSGETQYF. CDR3 coding DNA: TGCGCCAGCAGCAGCCCAAGGTCCGGGGAGACCCAGTACTTC. The full variable domain, rest sourced from reference TRBV5-1 and TRBJ2-5, is KAGVTQTPRYLIKTRGQQVTLSCSPISGHRSVSWYQQTPGQGLQFLFEYFSETQRNKGNFPGRFSGRQFSNSRSEMNVSTLELGDSALYLCASSSPRSGETQYFGPGTRLLVL.

V and J are TRBV5-5 and TRBJ1-1; D not resolved. V was pared by 1 base and J by 1 base, with 8 bases between. The CDR3 totals 14 residues. Germline-derived CDR1 and CDR2 are SGHKS and YYEKEE (reference sequence). The CDR3 bases are TGTGCCAGCAGCTTGTGGGTGTCGAACACTGAAGCTTTCTTT. Amino acids: CASSLWVSNTEAFF.